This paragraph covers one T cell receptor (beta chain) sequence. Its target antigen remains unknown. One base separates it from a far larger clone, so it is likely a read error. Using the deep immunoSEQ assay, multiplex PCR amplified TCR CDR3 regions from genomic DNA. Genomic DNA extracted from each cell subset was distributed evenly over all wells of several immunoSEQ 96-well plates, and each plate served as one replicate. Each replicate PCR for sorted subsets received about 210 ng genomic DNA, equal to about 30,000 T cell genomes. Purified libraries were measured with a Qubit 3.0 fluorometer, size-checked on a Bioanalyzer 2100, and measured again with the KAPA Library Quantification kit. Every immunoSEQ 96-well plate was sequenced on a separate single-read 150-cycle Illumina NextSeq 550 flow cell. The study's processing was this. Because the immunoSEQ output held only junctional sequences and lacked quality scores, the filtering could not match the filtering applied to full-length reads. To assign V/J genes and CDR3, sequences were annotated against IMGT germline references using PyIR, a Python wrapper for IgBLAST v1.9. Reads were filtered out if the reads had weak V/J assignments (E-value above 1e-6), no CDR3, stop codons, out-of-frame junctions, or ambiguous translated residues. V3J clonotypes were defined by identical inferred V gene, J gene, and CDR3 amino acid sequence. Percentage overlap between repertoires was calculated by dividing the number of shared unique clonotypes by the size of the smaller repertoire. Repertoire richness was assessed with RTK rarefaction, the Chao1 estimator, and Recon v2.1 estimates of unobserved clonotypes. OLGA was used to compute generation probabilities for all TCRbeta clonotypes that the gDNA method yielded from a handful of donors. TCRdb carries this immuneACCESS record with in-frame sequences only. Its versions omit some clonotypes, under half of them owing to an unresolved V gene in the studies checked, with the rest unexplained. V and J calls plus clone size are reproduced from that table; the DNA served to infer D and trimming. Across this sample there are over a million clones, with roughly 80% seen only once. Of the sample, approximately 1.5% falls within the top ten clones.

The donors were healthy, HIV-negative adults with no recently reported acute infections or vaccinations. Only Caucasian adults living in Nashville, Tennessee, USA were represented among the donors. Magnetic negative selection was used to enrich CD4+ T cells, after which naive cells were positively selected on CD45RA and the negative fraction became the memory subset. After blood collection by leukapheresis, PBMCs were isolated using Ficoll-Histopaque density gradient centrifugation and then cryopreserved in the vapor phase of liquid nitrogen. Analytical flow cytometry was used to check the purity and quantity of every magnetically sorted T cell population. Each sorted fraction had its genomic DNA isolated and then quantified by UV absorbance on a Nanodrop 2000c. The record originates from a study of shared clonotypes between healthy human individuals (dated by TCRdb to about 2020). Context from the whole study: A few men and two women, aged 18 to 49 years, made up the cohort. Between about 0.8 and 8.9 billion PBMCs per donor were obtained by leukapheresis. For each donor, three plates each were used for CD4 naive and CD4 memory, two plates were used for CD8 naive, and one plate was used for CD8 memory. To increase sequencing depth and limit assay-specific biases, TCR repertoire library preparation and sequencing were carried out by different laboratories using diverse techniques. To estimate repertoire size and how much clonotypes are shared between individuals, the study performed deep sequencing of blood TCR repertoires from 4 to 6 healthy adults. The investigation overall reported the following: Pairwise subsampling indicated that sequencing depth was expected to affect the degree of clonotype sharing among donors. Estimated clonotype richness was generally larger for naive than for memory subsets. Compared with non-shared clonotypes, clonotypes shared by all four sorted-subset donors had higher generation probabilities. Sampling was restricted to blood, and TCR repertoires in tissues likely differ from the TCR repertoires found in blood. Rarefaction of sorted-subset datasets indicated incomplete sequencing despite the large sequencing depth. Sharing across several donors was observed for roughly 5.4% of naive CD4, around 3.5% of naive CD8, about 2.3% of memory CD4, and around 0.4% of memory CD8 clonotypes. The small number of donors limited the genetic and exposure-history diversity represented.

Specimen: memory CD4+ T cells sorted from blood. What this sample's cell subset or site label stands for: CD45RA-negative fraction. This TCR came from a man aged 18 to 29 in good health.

Read as DNA, the sequence is TGTGCCAGCAGTGTTTCCTCTGGAAACACCATATATTTT. Its protein is CASSVSSGNTIYF. Rearrangement joined TRBV25-1 to TRBJ1-3, with the D gene not confidently named. The CDR3 measures 13 amino acids from cysteine to phenylalanine. Just the 39-base CDR3 DNA is kept, in frame starting at base 1. The V end loses 4 bases and the J end loses 0 bases, and a stretch of 4 bases separates them. The germline V gene specifies MGHDK as CDR1 and SYGVNS as CDR2.